This T cell receptor beta chain was documented in a study of cytomegalovirus exposure and HLA in healthy donors. General study findings and limits: Roughly even sequencing depth across donors was the assumption behind the presence/absence analyses.

A note on this clone: Its cognate antigen is unknown.

Germline V CDR1 and CDR2: SGHTA, FQGNSA. Trimming cost V 5 bases and J 4 bases, with 15 bases left between them. The length of the CDR3 is 15 residues. The primer mix had 60 Vbeta and 13 Jbeta primers. Libraries were prepared by immunoSEQ multiplex PCR; TCRdb keeps only in-frame clonotypes and omits some of them. Here the sample spans 90,000 or so clones, approximately 71% being singletons. Unrecorded immune exposures were likely, despite nominal health at sampling. Sequencing input: PBMCs. The rearrangement links TRBV7-2 to TRBJ1-5; D possibly corresponds to TRBD1 (6 bases). This TCR came from a woman aged 18-29 years in good health and CMV-seropositive. Here the CDR3 reads CASSAGGQQNQPQHF. DNA of the CDR3: TGTGCCAGCAGCGCGGGGGGGCAGCAGAATCAGCCCCAGCATTTT.